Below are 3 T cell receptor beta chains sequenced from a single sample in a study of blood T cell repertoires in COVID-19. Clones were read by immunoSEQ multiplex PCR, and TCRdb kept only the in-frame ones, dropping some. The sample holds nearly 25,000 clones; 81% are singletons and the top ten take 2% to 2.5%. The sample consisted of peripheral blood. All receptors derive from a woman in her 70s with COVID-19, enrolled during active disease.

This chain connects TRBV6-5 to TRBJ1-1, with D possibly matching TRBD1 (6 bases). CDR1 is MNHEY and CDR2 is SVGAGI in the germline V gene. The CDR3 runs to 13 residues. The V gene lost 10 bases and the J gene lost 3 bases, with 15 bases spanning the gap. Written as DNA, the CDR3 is TGTGCCAACAGGGACTCCCGCTACACTGAAGCTTTCTTT. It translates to CANRDSRYTEAFF.

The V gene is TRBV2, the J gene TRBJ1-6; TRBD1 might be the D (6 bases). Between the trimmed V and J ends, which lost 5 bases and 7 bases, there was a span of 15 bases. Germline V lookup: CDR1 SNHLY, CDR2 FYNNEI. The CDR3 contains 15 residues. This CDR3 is CASSHYRAWNSPLHF. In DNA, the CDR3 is TGTGCCAGCAGTCACTACAGGGCGTGGAATTCACCCCTCCACTTT.

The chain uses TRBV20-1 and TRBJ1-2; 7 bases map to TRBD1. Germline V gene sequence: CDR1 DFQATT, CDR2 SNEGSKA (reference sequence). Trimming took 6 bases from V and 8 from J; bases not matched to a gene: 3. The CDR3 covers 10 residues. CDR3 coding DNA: TGCAGTGCAGACAGGGAAGGCTACACCTTC. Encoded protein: CSADREGYTF.